These 21 T cell receptor beta chains were all obtained from the same sample, sequenced in a study of OX40 agonist ivuxolimab in advanced cancers. TCRdb keeps only in-frame clones here, not all; method: immunoSEQ multiplex PCR. The sample yields 70,000 to 95,000 clones, approximately 90% seen once. The material was CD4+ or CD8+ T cells sorted from blood, obtained in a trial of the OX40 agonist ivuxolimab. These receptors were obtained from an adult with an advanced solid tumor such as melanoma, head and neck, liver or kidney cancer.

The chain couples TRBV4-1 to TRBJ2-2; 11 positions agree with TRBD2. The ends lost 4 bases at V and 4 bases at J; junction bases unmatched: 5. The germline V gene has CDR1 MGHRA and CDR2 YSYEKL. This CDR3 is 16 amino acids long. The CDR3 reads CASSRGGTSGTGELFF. The DNA of the CDR3 is TGCGCCAGCAGCCGAGGTGGGACTAGCGGCACCGGGGAGCTGTTTTTT.

The chain has TRBV6-6 and TRBJ2-7, with 8 nucleotides matching TRBD1. Trimming took 7 bases from V and 3 from J; bases not matched to a gene: 8. The germline CDR1 and CDR2 sequences are MNHNY and SVGAGI (reference sequence). The CDR3 is made up of 14 amino acids. Written as DNA, the CDR3 is TGTGCCAGCAAGGGACAGGATCGTATCTACGAGCAGTACTTC. Amino acids: CASKGQDRIYEQYF.

The V and J genes are TRBV5-1 and TRBJ2-5; D is ambiguous. Trimming shortened V by 0 bases and J by 5 bases, and 8 bases separated the two germline ends. This CDR3 has 13 residues. Per germline, CDR1 SGHRS and CDR2 YFSETQ. Written as DNA, the CDR3 is TGCGCCAGCAGCTTGGCCTTGGAGGAGACCCAGTACTTC. Protein: CASSLALEETQYF.

The CDR3 protein is CASSAGGPASNYGYTF. The CDR3 bases are TGTGCCAGCAGCGCTGGGGGCCCCGCATCTAACTATGGCTACACCTTC. The chain has TRBV9 and TRBJ1-2, with a tentative D call TRBD1 (6 bases). V dropped 3 bases and J dropped 0 bases, with 15 bases sitting between them. From germline, CDR1 is SGDLS and CDR2 YYNGEE. This CDR3 has 16 residues. Complete variable domain (other parts from reference TRBV9 and TRBJ1-2): DSGVTQTPKHLITATGQRVTLRCSPRSGDLSVYWYQQSLDQGLQFLIQYYNGEERAKGNILERFSAQQFPDLHSELNLSSLELGDSALYFCASSAGGPASNYGYTFGSGTRLTVV.

By share of the sample, this clone is medium-sized. The chain joins TRBV18 to TRBJ2-7; TRBD1 agrees at 10 bases. V lost 6 bases and J lost 4; bases outside the gene matches: 6. The CDR3 covers 14 residues. From germline, CDR1 is KGHSH and CDR2 LQKENI. CDR3 amino acids: CASSSDRGKYEQYF. The CDR3 DNA is TGTGCCAGCTCCTCGGACAGGGGGAAGTACGAGCAGTACTTC.

This clone occurred once. The rearrangement links TRBV5-1 to TRBJ2-3; no reliable D call. The V end was cut by 1 base, the J end by 0 bases, with 9 bases between. Germline-derived CDR1 and CDR2 are SGHRS and YFSETQ. There are 15 residues in the CDR3. CDR3 sequence (DNA): TGCGCCAGCAGCTTGTACCGGTCTAGCACAGATACGCAGTATTTT. Encoded protein: CASSLYRSSTDTQYF.

V is TRBV6-1 and J is TRBJ2-7; 10 bases are shared with TRBD1. Germline lookup yields CDR1 MNHNS and CDR2 SASEGT. The CDR3 runs 15 residues. Germline trimming cut 1 base from V and 7 bases from J; bases unmatched to any gene: 7. CDR3 DNA sequence: TGTGCCAGCAGTGAAGTGACAGGGGGCAATTTGGAGCAGTACTTC. It is translated as CASSEVTGGNLEQYF.

The chain recombines TRBV5-4 with TRBJ2-3; D gene uncertain. CDR3 length equals 12 residues. Trimming pared 3 bases from V and 1 base from J, leaving 3 bases between. Germline V CDR1 and CDR2: SGHNT, YYREEE (reference sequence). The CDR3 DNA is TGTGCCAGCAGCTCCCGCACAGATACGCAGTATTTT. The encoded protein is CASSSRTDTQYF.

This chain links TRBV19 with TRBJ2-5, with D unresolved. The germline CDR1 and CDR2 sequences are LNHDA and SQIVND (reference sequence). V was trimmed by 3 bases and J by 4 bases, leaving 3 bases between them. This CDR3 is built from 11 residues. The CDR3 is CASSMAETQYF. DNA of the CDR3: TGTGCCAGTAGTATGGCAGAGACCCAGTACTTC.

The CDR3 reads CASSLSHNSPLHF. In DNA, the CDR3 is TGTGCCAGCAGCTTATCACATAATTCACCCCTCCACTTT. This chain uses TRBV7-9 with TRBJ1-6; D gene uncertain. CDR1 and CDR2 from the germline V gene are SEHNR and FQNEAQ (reference sequence). With 2 bases removed from V and 5 bases from J, the gap between germline ends came to 4 bases. CDR3 length: 13 amino acids.

The rearrangement links TRBV6-1 to TRBJ1-4; D is unclear. The germline CDR1 and CDR2 sequences are MNHNS and SASEGT. V lost 10 bases and J lost 5, with 14 bases in between. The CDR3 runs 13 residues. CDR3 amino acids: CATQFGGNEKLFF. The CDR3 DNA reads TGTGCCACCCAATTTGGCGGGAATGAAAAACTGTTTTTT.

V and J are TRBV18 and TRBJ2-1; TRBD2 matches 9 bases. V dropped 3 bases and J dropped 7; count of bases not matched to a gene: 10. CDR3 length equals 16 residues. Germline V gene sequence: CDR1 KGHSH, CDR2 LQKENI. CDR3 sequence (DNA): TGTGCCAGCTCACCCCGAGAAGGACTAGCGTGGAATGAGCAGTTCTTC. Its translation is CASSPREGLAWNEQFF.

V and J are TRBV19 and TRBJ2-7; 8 bases line up with TRBD1. The CDR3 totals 14 residues. Germline loops: CDR1 LNHDA, CDR2 SQIVND (reference sequence). V gave up 6 bases and J gave up 6 bases; unmatched junction bases: 10. The CDR3 sequence is CASSPDRVFSEQYF. CDR3 nucleotide sequence: TGTGCCAGTAGCCCGGACAGGGTGTTCAGCGAGCAGTACTTC.

The V gene is TRBV28, the J gene TRBJ1-4; D ambiguous. V shed 6 bases and J shed 8 bases, with 16 bases lying between them. The CDR3 extends over 14 amino acids. Germline CDR1 reads MDHEN; CDR2 reads SYDVKM. The CDR3: CASSGVAVGEKLFF. The CDR3 coding sequence is TGTGCCAGCAGCGGAGTGGCAGTCGGAGAAAAACTGTTTTTT. The whole variable domain, filled in from reference TRBV28 and TRBJ1-4, reads DVKVTQSSRYLVKRTGEKVFLECVQDMDHENMFWYRQDPGLGLRLIYFSYDVKMKEKGDIPEGYSVSREKKERFSLILESASTNQTSMYLCASSGVAVGEKLFFGSGTQLSVL.

V and J are TRBV7-6 and TRBJ2-5, with D perhaps given as TRBD1 or TRBD2 (5 bases each). The CDR3 loop spans 13 amino acids. Germline CDR1 reads SGHVS; CDR2 reads FNYEAQ. Trimming pared 7 bases from V and 4 bases from J, leaving 13 bases between. The CDR3 reads CASTMGPAETQYF. As DNA, the CDR3 is TGTGCCAGCACCATGGGACCGGCAGAGACCCAGTACTTC.

This clone was seen a single time. The chain employs TRBV10-3 and TRBJ2-5; 11 bases match TRBD2. The CDR3 is 13 residues long. The J segment lost 5 bases and the V segment lost 10 bases, leaving 6 bases of the junction unmatched. Germline CDR1 and CDR2: ENHRY and SYGVKD. CDR3 region: CASTSGSDETQYF. CDR3 nucleotide sequence: TGTGCCAGCACTAGCGGGAGTGATGAGACCCAGTACTTC.

The gene calls are TRBV28 and TRBJ2-1, with 7 nucleotides matching TRBD1. The CDR3 covers 12 residues. The V and J ends lost 4 bases and 10 bases, in that order; junction bases with no gene match: 4. The germline CDR1 and CDR2 sequences are MDHEN and SYDVKM. The CDR3 reads CASSSLGQEQFF. The CDR3 nucleotides read TGTGCCAGCAGTTCGCTGGGACAGGAGCAGTTCTTC.

V gene TRBV7-8 combines with J gene TRBJ1-5; D is uncertain. CDR1 is SGHVS and CDR2 is FQNEAQ in the germline V gene. The V and J ends lost 4 bases and 5 bases respectively, with 12 bases between them. This CDR3 contains 14 residues. CDR3 region: CASSSSSADQPQHF. CDR3 DNA sequence: TGTGCCAGCAGCTCTTCGTCTGCGGATCAGCCCCAGCATTTT.

The V gene is TRBV2, the J gene TRBJ2-5; no definite D call. This CDR3 is built from 12 residues. Deletions cut 5 bases from V and 4 bases from J, with 8 bases between. CDR1 SNHLY and CDR2 FYNNEI come from the germline V gene. CDR3 loop: CASSLAGETQYF. CDR3 sequence (DNA): TGTGCCAGCAGTCTGGCAGGAGAGACCCAGTACTTC. The full variable domain, with the rest looked up from reference TRBV2 and TRBJ2-5, is EPEVTQTPSHQVTQMGQEVILRCVPISNHLYFYWYRQILGQKVEFLVSFYNNEISEKSEIFDDQFSVERPDGSNFTLKIRSTKLEDSAMYFCASSLAGETQYFGPGTRLLVL.

This clone occurred once. V gene TRBV28 combines with J gene TRBJ2-1; unclear D gene. The CDR3 runs to 15 residues. Deletions cut 3 bases from V and 0 bases from J, with 9 bases between. Germline loops: CDR1 MDHEN, CDR2 SYDVKM. In DNA, the CDR3 is TGTGCCAGCAGTTTGAGCCAGAGCTCCTACAATGAGCAGTTCTTC. It yields the protein CASSLSQSSYNEQFF.

The chain combines TRBV5-5 with TRBJ2-1; 7 nucleotides line up with TRBD2. The ends lost 4 bases at V and 10 bases at J; junction bases unmatched: 14. The CDR3 length is 15 residues. The germline V gene encodes CDR1 SGHKS and CDR2 YYEKEE (reference sequence). The CDR3 sequence is CASSRGLVGGWEQFF. CDR3 bases: TGTGCCAGCAGCCGAGGACTAGTGGGTGGTTGGGAGCAGTTCTTC.